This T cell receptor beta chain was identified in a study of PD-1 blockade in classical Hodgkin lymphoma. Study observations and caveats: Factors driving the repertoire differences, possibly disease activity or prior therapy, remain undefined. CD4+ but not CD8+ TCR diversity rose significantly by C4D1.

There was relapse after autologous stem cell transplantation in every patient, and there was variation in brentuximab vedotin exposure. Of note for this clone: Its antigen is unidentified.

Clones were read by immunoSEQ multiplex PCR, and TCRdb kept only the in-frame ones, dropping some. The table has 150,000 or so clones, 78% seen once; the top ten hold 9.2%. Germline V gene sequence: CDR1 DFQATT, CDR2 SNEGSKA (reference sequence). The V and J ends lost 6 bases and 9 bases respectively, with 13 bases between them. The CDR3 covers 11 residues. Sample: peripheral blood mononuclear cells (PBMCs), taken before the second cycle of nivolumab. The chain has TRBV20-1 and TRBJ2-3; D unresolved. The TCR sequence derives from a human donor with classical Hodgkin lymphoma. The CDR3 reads CSARTVETQYF. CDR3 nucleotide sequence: TGCAGTGCCAGAACAGTGGAGACGCAGTATTTT.